This TCR beta chain originates from a study of technical replicates of blood from a few donors (dated by TCRdb to between 2016 and 2019). With regard to this clone: Its antigen is not yet known. No base qualities exist here, and no much larger clone lies one base off it.

Receptor amplification or capture employed the immunoSEQ multiplex PCR assay. The clones in this table, taken by TCRdb from immuneACCESS, are in-frame only. Not every clone is retained; where verified, under half of the shortfall comes from an unresolved V gene, and the cause of the rest is unknown. The sample contains roughly 69,000 clones, less than 98% of them found a single time. The leading ten clones occupy 0.25% to 0.35% of the sample. Trimming removed 2 bases from V and 1 base from J, leaving 8 bases between the germline ends. The CDR3 sequence holds 14 residues, the cysteine and phenylalanine included. Left in the record is the CDR3 DNA by itself, 42 bases read in frame from the first base. Taken from the germline V gene, the CDR1 and CDR2 loops are MDHEN and SYDVKM.

The TCR was taken from a human donor in good health. The sequencing input was T cells isolated from PBMCs. Recombination connected TRBV28 to TRBJ1-2; there is no confident call for the D gene. The CDR3 region has the sequence CASSLASYNYGYTF. The DNA sequence follows: TGTGCCAGCAGTTTAGCGAGCTATAACTATGGCTACACCTTC.